This T cell receptor beta chain was sequenced for a study of tumor-infiltrating lymphocytes in primary liver carcinoma. Whole-study findings and limits: Blood trailed tumors significantly in top-250-clone fraction (p = 0.039).

This clonotype was seen repeatedly, ten times or more. Its antigen is undetermined. The template, roughly 550 ng total RNA, yielded TCR beta cDNA made with a constant-region primer. What produced the TCR beta libraries was three nested multiplex PCR rounds using slightly modified ARM-PCR. Rounds one and two of PCR, each of about 10 cycles, were primed with TRBV1-TRBV30 forward primers and a C-beta reverse primer. TCRdb passed the multiplex PCR reads through MiXCR, listing each CDR3 protein once. The sample lists just over 300,000 distinct CDR3 sequences, 50% to 60% occurring once. CDR1 SGHNT and CDR2 YYREEE come from the germline V gene (reference sequence). Trimming removed 2 bases at V and 4 bases at J, with 4 bases between. The CDR3 totals 13 residues. Unsorted whole blood supplied the blood RNA, and germline DNA was isolated too.

The sequenced sample was peripheral blood. The V and J genes are TRBV5-4 and TRBJ2-6; no reliable D call. The source is a woman between 25 and 40 years old with primary liver carcinoma and hepatitis B virus infection. The CDR3 loop reads CASSFGGANVLTF. DNA for the CDR3: TGTGCCAGCAGCTTTGGGGGGGCCAACGTCCTGACTTTC.